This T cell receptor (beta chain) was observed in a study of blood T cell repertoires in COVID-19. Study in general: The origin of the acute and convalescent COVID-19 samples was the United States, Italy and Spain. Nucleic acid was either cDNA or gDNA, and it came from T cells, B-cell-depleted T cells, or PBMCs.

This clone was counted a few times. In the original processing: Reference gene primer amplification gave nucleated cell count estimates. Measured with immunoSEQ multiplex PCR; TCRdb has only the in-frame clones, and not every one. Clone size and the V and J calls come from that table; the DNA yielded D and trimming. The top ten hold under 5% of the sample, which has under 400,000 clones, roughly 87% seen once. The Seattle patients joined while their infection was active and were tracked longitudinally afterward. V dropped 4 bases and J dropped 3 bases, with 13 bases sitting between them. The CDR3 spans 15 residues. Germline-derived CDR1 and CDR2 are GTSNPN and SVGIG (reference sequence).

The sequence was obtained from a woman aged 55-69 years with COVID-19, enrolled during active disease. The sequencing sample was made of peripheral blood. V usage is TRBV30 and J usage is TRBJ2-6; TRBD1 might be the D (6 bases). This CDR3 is CAWTTGRSGANVLTF. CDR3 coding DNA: TGTGCCTGGACTACAGGGAGAAGTGGGGCCAACGTCCTGACTTTC.